This T cell receptor (beta chain) originates from a study of OX40 agonist ivuxolimab in advanced cancers. Study-wide points: With doses of 0.1-3.0 mg/kg, partial responders showed among the lowest clonal expansion.

The CDR3 is 13 residues long. The V gene lost 5 bases and the J gene lost 6 bases, with 14 bases spanning the gap. The V gene's germline CDR1 is LNHDA and CDR2 SQIVND (reference sequence). The data were produced by immunoSEQ multiplex PCR, yet TCRdb's version contains in-frame clones alone and is incomplete. The profile shows about 49,000 clones, about 85% of them singletons. In the case of this clone: Its target is not known.

The sample in question was CD4+ or CD8+ T cells sorted from blood, obtained in a trial of the OX40 agonist ivuxolimab. V usage is TRBV19 and J usage is TRBJ2-7; the D is unclear. The clonotype comes from an adult with an advanced solid tumor such as melanoma, head and neck, liver or kidney cancer. CDR3 protein: CASSPGLGGEQYF. The CDR3 DNA follows: TGTGCCAGTAGTCCGGGTCTCGGCGGCGAGCAGTACTTC.